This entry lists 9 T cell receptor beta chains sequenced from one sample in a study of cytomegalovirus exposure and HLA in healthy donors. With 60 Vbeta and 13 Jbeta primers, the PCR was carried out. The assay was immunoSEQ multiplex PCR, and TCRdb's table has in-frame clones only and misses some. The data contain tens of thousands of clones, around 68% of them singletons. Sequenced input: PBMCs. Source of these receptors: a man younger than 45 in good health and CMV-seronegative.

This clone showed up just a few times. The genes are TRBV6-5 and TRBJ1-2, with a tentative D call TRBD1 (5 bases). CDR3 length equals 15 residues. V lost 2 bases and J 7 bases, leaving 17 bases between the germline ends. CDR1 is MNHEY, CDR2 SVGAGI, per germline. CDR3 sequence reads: CASSYAPRGRGGYTF. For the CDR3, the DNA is TGTGCCAGCAGTTACGCGCCCCGTGGTAGGGGTGGCTACACCTTC.

CDR3 residues: CASRRPGGGQPQHF. As DNA, the CDR3 is TGTGCCAGCCGTCGGCCCGGAGGTGGTCAGCCCCAGCATTTT. The genes are TRBV27 and TRBJ1-5; no firm D call. CDR3 length equals 14 residues. CDR1 and CDR2 (germline): MNHEY, SMNVEV (reference sequence). The V and J ends lost 8 bases and 6 bases respectively, with 17 bases between them.

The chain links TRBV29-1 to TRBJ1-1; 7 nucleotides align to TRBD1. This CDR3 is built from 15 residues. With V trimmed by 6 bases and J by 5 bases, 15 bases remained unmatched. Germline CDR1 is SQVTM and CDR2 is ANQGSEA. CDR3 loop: CSVYTPGTEKTEAFF. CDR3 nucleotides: TGCAGCGTCTACACCCCCGGGACAGAAAAAACTGAAGCTTTCTTT.

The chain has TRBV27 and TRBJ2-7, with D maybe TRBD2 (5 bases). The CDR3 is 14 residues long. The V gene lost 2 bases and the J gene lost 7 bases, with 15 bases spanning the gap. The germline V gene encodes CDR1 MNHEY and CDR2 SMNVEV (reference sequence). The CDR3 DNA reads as TGTGCCAGCAGTTTAAGGCCGGACTCCCATGAGCAGTACTTC. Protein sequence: CASSLRPDSHEQYF.

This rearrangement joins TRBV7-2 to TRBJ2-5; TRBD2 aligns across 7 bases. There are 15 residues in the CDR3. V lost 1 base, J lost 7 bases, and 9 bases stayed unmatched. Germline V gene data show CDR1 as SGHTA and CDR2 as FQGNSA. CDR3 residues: CASSLEGRGSRTQYF. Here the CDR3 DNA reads TGTGCCAGCAGCTTAGAAGGACGCGGGAGCCGGACCCAGTACTTC.

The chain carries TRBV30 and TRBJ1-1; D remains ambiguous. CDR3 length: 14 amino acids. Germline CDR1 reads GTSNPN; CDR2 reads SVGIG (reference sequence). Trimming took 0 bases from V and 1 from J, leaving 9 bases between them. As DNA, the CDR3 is TGTGCCTGGAGTGTATCCCTGAGGAACACTGAAGCTTTCTTT. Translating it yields CAWSVSLRNTEAFF.

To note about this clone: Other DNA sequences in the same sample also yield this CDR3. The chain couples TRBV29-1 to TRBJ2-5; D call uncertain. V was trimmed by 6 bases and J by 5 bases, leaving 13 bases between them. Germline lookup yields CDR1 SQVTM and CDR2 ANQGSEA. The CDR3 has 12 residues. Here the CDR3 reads CSVTPAAETQYF. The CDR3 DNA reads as TGCAGCGTAACTCCCGCTGCGGAGACCCAGTACTTC.

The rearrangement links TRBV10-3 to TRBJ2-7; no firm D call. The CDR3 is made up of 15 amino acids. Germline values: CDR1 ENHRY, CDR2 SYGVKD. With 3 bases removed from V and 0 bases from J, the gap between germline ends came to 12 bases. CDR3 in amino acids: CAISEDTEDSYEQYF. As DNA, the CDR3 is TGTGCCATCAGTGAAGACACGGAAGACTCCTACGAGCAGTACTTC.

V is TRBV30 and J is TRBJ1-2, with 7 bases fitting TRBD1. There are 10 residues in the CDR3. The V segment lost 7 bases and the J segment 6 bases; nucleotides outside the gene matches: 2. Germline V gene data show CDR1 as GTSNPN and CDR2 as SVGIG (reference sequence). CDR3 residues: CALQGNGYTF. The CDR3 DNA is TGTGCCTTACAGGGGAATGGCTACACCTTC.